This T cell receptor (beta chain) was sequenced in a study of beta chain features in type 1 diabetes. cDNA synthesis used the whole RNA isolate, giving expressed TCRB sequences. Using immunoSEQ multiplex PCR, the repertoire was profiled, and TCRdb retains in-frame clones only, with some absent. Among about 180,000 clones, around 13% were seen once, and the ten largest hold 0.62%. V was shortened by 6 bases and J by 9 bases, with 25 bases between the two germline ends. Germline V gene data show CDR1 as MNHEY and CDR2 as SMNVEV (reference sequence). The CDR3 covers 16 residues. The J gene is TRBJ2-3, the V gene TRBV27, with a tentative D call TRBD2 (6 bases). This receptor was taken from a woman between 18 and 30 years old in good health. The sequenced material came from central memory CD4+ T cells from blood. The CDR3 region is CASSPDPPGPRETQYF. For the CDR3, the DNA is TGTGCCAGCAGCCCCGATCCACCGGGACCCCGGGAGACGCAGTATTTT.